Shown below are 18 T cell receptor beta chains from a single sample sequenced in a study of blood T cell repertoires in COVID-19. Repertoires were generated with immunoSEQ multiplex PCR, while TCRdb's copy carries only in-frame clones and drops some. This table has 200,000 to 300,000 clones, around 92% appearing once. What was sequenced was peripheral blood. All receptors derive from a person between 18 and 35 years old with COVID-19, enrolled during active disease.

V is TRBV28 and J is TRBJ1-6; D not certain. The CDR3 totals 14 residues. In germline, CDR1 is MDHEN, CDR2 SYDVKM. V was trimmed by 4 bases and J by 9 bases, leaving 13 bases between them. CDR3 DNA: TGTGCCAGCAGTTGGAACGGAGCCAGTTCACCCCTCCACTTT. Translating gives CASSWNGASSPLHF.

V is TRBV2 and J is TRBJ2-7; D unresolved. This CDR3 region has 14 residues. Germline V gives CDR1 SNHLY, CDR2 FYNNEI. Trimming left V 3 bases short and J 4 bases short, with 13 bases between. CDR3 region: CASSDDTLNYEQYF. CDR3 DNA sequence: TGTGCCAGCAGTGACGACACACTGAATTACGAGCAGTACTTC.

The chain joins TRBV4-1 to TRBJ2-6; tentatively, D is TRBD1 (5 bases). Germline CDR1 and CDR2: MGHRA and YSYEKL. The CDR3 is 16 amino acids. V lost 2 bases and J 0 bases, leaving 8 bases between the germline ends. The CDR3 reads CASSQNRISGANVLTF. Here the CDR3 DNA reads TGCGCCAGCAGCCAAAACAGGATCTCTGGGGCCAACGTCCTGACTTTC.

The genes are TRBV5-1 and TRBJ1-3; the D gene is possibly TRBD1 (6 bases). CDR1 is SGHRS, CDR2 YFSETQ, per germline. The CDR3 has 19 residues. Trimming left V 0 bases short and J 4 bases short, with 23 bases between. CDR3 protein: CASSLAVLRGFERGNTIYF. For the CDR3, the DNA is TGCGCCAGCAGCTTGGCGGTCCTTAGGGGGTTCGAACGAGGAAACACCATATATTTT.

The chain employs TRBV20-1 and TRBJ2-3; 8 bases are a match to TRBD2. This CDR3 has 14 residues. V trimming: 3 bases; J trimming: 3 bases; junction bases outside the gene matches: 5. Germline lookup yields CDR1 DFQATT and CDR2 SNEGSKA (reference sequence). CDR3 amino acids: CSASSGITTDTQYF. As DNA, the CDR3 is TGCAGTGCTAGTAGCGGGATTACGACAGATACGCAGTATTTT.

A remark on this clone: At one end the junction does not follow the germline gene, possibly because of a read error. In DNA form, the CDR3 reads TGTGCCCGCAGGGGGGGAGCGGGACCGGGGGAGACCCAGTACTTC. Protein product: CARRGGAGPGETQYF. The rearrangement joins TRBV2 to TRBJ2-5, with D possibly being TRBD1 or TRBD2 (7 bases each). This CDR3 is built from 15 residues. CDR1 and CDR2 from the germline V gene are SNHLY and FYNNEI. Full variable domain (missing parts from reference TRBV2 and TRBJ2-5): EPEVTQTPSHQVTQMGQEVILRCVPISNHLYFYWYRQILGQKVEFLVSFYNNEISEKSEIFDDQFSVERPDGSNFTLKIRSTKLEDSAMYFCARRGGAGPGETQYFGPGTRLLVL.

V is TRBV10-3 and J is TRBJ2-7; 9 bases are a match to TRBD2. The CDR3 sequence is 13 residues long. The trim removed 6 bases at V and 4 bases at J, leaving 4 bases unmatched. Germline V gives CDR1 ENHRY, CDR2 SYGVKD. The CDR3 DNA reads as TGTGCCATCAGGCCGACTAGCGGATACGAGCAGTACTTC. It yields the protein CAIRPTSGYEQYF.

The V and J genes are TRBV1 and TRBJ2-1; the table's D call TRBD2 went unverified against the DNA. TRBV1 is marked as a pseudogene. The CDR3 has 19 residues. DNA for the CDR3: TGCACCAGCAGCCGAACCCGTCGGACTTCCGGGAGAGGAAAGAATGAGCAGTTCTTC. Translated: CTSSRTRRTSGRGKNEQFF.

CDR3 residues: CAISLTGPTEAFF. The CDR3 nucleotides read TGTGCCATCAGCCTCACAGGGCCCACTGAAGCTTTCTTT. The chain combines TRBV10-3 with TRBJ1-1; tentative D call: TRBD1 (6 bases). The CDR3 totals 13 residues. CDR1 is ENHRY and CDR2 is SYGVKD in the germline V gene. V was pared by 6 bases and J by 4 bases, with 12 bases between.

The rearrangement links TRBV24-1 to TRBJ2-2; D perhaps matches TRBD2 (6 bases). The CDR3 sequence is 17 residues long. Germline V gene data show CDR1 as KGHDR and CDR2 as SFDVKD. V gave up 5 bases and J gave up 0 bases, with 15 bases separating them. The CDR3 region has the DNA TGTGCCACCAGTGGGAAACCGGGACTGGCGAACACCGGGGAGCTGTTTTTT. Translated: CATSGKPGLANTGELFF.

The chain uses TRBV3-1 (or the pseudogene TRBV3-2) and TRBJ2-5, with a weak D call TRBD2 (6 bases). The germline CDR1 and CDR2 sequences are LGHDT and YNNKEL (reference sequence). Trimming took off 4 bases at V and 5 bases at J, with 14 bases between the two ends. The length of the CDR3 is 14 residues. The CDR3 DNA follows: TGTGCCAGCAGCCCCTCCGGCGGGATGGAGACCCAGTACTTC. It yields the protein CASSPSGGMETQYF.

The chain is built from TRBV2 and TRBJ2-5; 9 bases fit TRBD2. CDR1 is SNHLY and CDR2 is FYNNEI in the germline V gene. The CDR3 has 15 residues. After removal of 7 bases from V and 5 bases from J, the junction contained 11 bases not matched to a gene. The CDR3 sequence: CASIVEAGGWETQYF. The CDR3 nucleotides read TGTGCCAGCATAGTAGAAGCGGGAGGTTGGGAGACCCAGTACTTC.

The genes are TRBV15 and TRBJ2-3, with a possible D match to TRBD1 (5 bases). CDR1 and CDR2 (germline): LNHNV, YYDKDF (reference sequence). This CDR3 contains 17 residues. V was pared by 0 bases and J by 2 bases, with 15 bases between. This chain's CDR3 is CATSRDVGTGPTDTQYF. The CDR3 coding sequence is TGTGCCACCAGCAGAGATGTTGGTACAGGCCCCACAGATACGCAGTATTTT.

This clone was counted between two and nine times. CDR3 in amino acids: CATSDLLEQYF. In DNA form, the CDR3 reads TGTGCCACCAGTGATCTTCTGGAGCAGTACTTC. The chain combines TRBV24-1 with TRBJ2-7; D is ambiguous. CDR1 KGHDR and CDR2 SFDVKD come from the germline V gene. Trimming shortened V by 3 bases and J by 7 bases, and 6 bases separated the two germline ends. This CDR3 is 11 amino acids long.

The chain is built from TRBV5-4 and TRBJ2-7; no definite D call. V lost 2 bases and J lost 1, with 7 bases in between. Germline-derived CDR1 and CDR2 are SGHNT and YYREEE (reference sequence). The CDR3 runs 13 residues. The CDR3 reads CASSFGRSYEQYF. CDR3 nucleotide sequence: TGTGCCAGCAGCTTCGGTCGATCCTACGAGCAGTACTTC.

The chain carries TRBV2 and TRBJ1-4, with TRBD1 identical over 10 bases. The V gene's germline CDR1 is SNHLY and CDR2 FYNNEI. There are 14 residues in the CDR3. The J segment lost 8 bases and the V segment lost 5 bases, leaving 5 bases of the junction unmatched. CDR3 sequence (DNA): TGTGCCAGCAGTCCCGGGACAGGGGCAGAAAAACTGTTTTTT. Amino acid sequence: CASSPGTGAEKLFF.

On this clone itself: Additional DNA sequences in this sample encode the identical CDR3. The J gene is TRBJ2-5, the V gene TRBV2; 9 nucleotides align to TRBD1. The CDR3 contains 12 residues. With 6 bases clipped from V and 4 bases from J, the junction kept 0 bases outside the gene matches. CDR1 is SNHLY and CDR2 is FYNNEI in the germline V gene. The DNA of the CDR3 is TGTGCCAGCAGGGACAGGGGAGAGACCCAGTACTTC. The encoded protein is CASRDRGETQYF.

The rearrangement links TRBV19 to TRBJ1-4; D may be TRBD1 (5 bases). CDR3 length equals 15 residues. Trimming took off 5 bases at V and 5 bases at J, with 15 bases between the two ends. Germline CDR1 and CDR2: LNHDA and SQIVND (reference sequence). CDR3 in amino acids: CASSRKNRPNEKLFF. CDR3 DNA sequence: TGTGCCAGTAGTCGTAAAAACAGGCCGAATGAAAAACTGTTTTTT.